A selection of T cell receptor beta chains follows, all from one sample in a study of T cell responses to AZD1222 COVID-19 vaccine. Libraries were prepared by immunoSEQ multiplex PCR; TCRdb keeps only in-frame clonotypes and omits some of them. The sample holds roughly 130,000 clones; 80% to 90% are singletons and the top ten take about 1.5%. The sample consisted of peripheral blood, taken on day 0 of AZD1222 vaccination. All receptors derive from an adult in good health. The conserved cysteine and the conserved F or W are not part of the CDR3 here.

ASSLQDNEQF,TRBJ2-1,TRBV5-4
ASSVEPAGASEQY,TRBJ2-7,TRBV9
ASSPIGEKLF,TRBJ1-4,TRBV18
ASSLAAGTGRTDTEAF,TRBJ1-1,TRBV7-8
ASSPGSTAYGYT,TRBJ1-2,TRBV6-4
AWSVPGGGIYYGYT,TRBJ1-2,TRBV30
ASSPGTGDTGELF,TRBJ2-2,TRBV10-2
ASSPLTFGLDASTDTQY,TRBJ2-3,TRBV6-6
ASAGADTQY,TRBJ2-3,TRBV24-1
ASGTANSPLH,TRBJ1-6,TRBV7-6
ASSPGQVDNEQF,TRBJ2-1,TRBV11-3
ASGTAGLAGEQY,TRBJ2-7,TRBV6-6
AWSRDRGQGQPQH,TRBJ1-5,TRBV30
ASSQSGQRGPSYEQY,TRBJ2-7,TRBV23-1
ASSLRASNYGYT,TRBJ1-2,TRBV11-2
AWSSGLSTEAF,TRBJ1-1,TRBV30
ASSEGATGELF,TRBJ2-2,TRBV9
ASSTSIATNEKLF,TRBJ1-4,TRBV18
ASSQLGRRSGNTIY,TRBJ1-3,TRBV3-1/TRBV3-2
ASSIPGGYT,TRBJ1-2,TRBV19
ASSQAPSGAF,TRBJ1-1,TRBV14
ASSLAGGLISYEQY,TRBJ2-7,TRBV7-9
ASSLVTEQY,TRBJ2-7,TRBV5-4
ANRLTNTGELF,TRBJ2-2,TRBV7-8
AWRDRGTAYGYT,TRBJ1-2,TRBV30
ASSAPNDIAGGGTGELF,TRBJ2-2,TRBV2
ATGATGLAYEQY,TRBJ2-7,TRBV2
ATSESTGTANTEAF,TRBJ1-1,TRBV24-1
AISGGGYEQY,TRBJ2-7,TRBV10-3
AWRAGQGIYNEQF,TRBJ2-1,TRBV30
ASSSLAGGPVGRQY,TRBJ2-3,TRBV19
ASTESNPKQTPLH,TRBJ1-6,TRBV7-2
SVDSGVYNEQF,TRBJ2-1,TRBV29-1
SVIKSEVQH,TRBJ1-5,TRBV20-1
ASSYLASGANVLT,TRBJ2-6,TRBV6-5
ASSGTFGEQF,TRBJ2-1,TRBV11-3
AWRTERFYEQY,TRBJ2-7,TRBV30
AWTLRMNTEAF,TRBJ1-1,TRBV30
ASTVVGEFGTEAF,TRBJ1-1,TRBV9
ACTTGQEQY,TRBJ2-7,TRBV6-5
ASSPGMYSYEQY,TRBJ2-7,TRBV27
ASSPNRVELDGELF,TRBJ2-2,TRBV7-2
ASSFQGRPTSPILYEQF,TRBJ2-1,TRBV7-2
ASSSPGTRLSTDTQY,TRBJ2-3,TRBV7-3
ASSVVGGIGNTIY,TRBJ1-3,TRBV9
SVSTTEAF,TRBJ1-1,TRBV29-1
ASSQQSSNQPQH,TRBJ1-5,TRBV19
ATSEDSANTEAF,TRBJ1-1,TRBV24-1
ASSVATGGDYGYT,TRBJ1-2,TRBV7-2
ASSIRGTEAF,TRBJ1-1,TRBV19
ASSQVMDYEQY,TRBJ2-7,TRBV7-2
ASSSGHLRGGYT,TRBJ1-2,TRBV6-6
ASSQEASGNEQF,TRBJ2-1,TRBV4-2
ASSLGGSGAYEQY,TRBJ2-7,TRBV13
ASSPYGLAGPAGELF,TRBJ2-2,TRBV7-2